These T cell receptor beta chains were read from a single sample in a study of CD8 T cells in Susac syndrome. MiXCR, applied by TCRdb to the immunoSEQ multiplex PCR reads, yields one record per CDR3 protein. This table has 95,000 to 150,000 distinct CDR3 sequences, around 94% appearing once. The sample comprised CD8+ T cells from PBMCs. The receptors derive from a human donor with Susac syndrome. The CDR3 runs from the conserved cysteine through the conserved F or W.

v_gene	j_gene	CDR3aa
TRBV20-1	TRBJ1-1	CSARMGNTEAFF
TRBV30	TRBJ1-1	CAWHRADTEAFF
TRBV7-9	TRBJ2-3	CASSLVSGITDTQYF
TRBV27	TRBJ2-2	CASREGTGELFF
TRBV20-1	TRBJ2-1	CSAIAGIAYNEQFF
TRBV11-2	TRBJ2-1	CASSISTALYNEQFF
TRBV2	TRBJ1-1	CASSEAQGPFF
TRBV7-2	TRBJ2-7	CASSFLGAGYEQYF
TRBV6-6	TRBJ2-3	CASRKRQGVPDTQYF
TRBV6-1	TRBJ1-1	CASTPADIIRGMNTEAFF
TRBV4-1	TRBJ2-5	CASSRWTWGLIGSQYF
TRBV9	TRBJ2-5	CASSGGYQETQYF
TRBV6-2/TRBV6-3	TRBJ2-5	CASTLPPYRDGETQYF
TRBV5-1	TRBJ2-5	CASSETAAGGQETQYF
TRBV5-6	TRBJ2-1	CASSLGGGVYNEQFF
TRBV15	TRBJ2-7	CATRLFGGEPEQYF